These T cell receptor beta chains were read from a single sample in a study of cytomegalovirus exposure and HLA in healthy donors. TCRdb's table, derived via immunoSEQ multiplex PCR, lists solely in-frame clones and lacks some. The sample gives fewer than 400,000 clones, approximately 85% of which show up once; approximately 0.96% is in the top ten. The source material was PBMCs. These TCRs come from a man aged 25 to 40 in good health and CMV-seronegative. Each CDR3 is given with its conserved first and last residue. A D gene is named only where the DNA matches it firmly. Size values are once, few and many counts, or a class for expanded clones, and some rows have none.

>.|TRBJ2-3|TRBD2|TRBV6-5
CASSPRGGPDTQYF
TGTGCCAGCAGTCCGCGGGGGGGCCCCGATACGCAGTATTTT
>.|TRBJ2-7|TRBD2|TRBV7-8
CASSQISGTAPLEQYF
TGTGCCAGCAGCCAAATTAGCGGGACCGCCCCTTTAGAGCAGTACTTC
>.|TRBJ1-1|.|TRBV6-1
CASILGAGETEAFF
TGTGCCAGCATCCTGGGGGCAGGGGAGACTGAAGCTTTCTTT
>.|TRBJ2-1|TRBD2|TRBV7-8
CASSLDTGGNEQFF
TGTGCCAGCAGCTTAGACACCGGGGGGAATGAGCAGTTCTTC
>.|TRBJ1-2|TRBD1|TRBV4-3
CASSPLTTGGNGYTF
TGCGCCAGCAGCCCTCTCACGACAGGGGGTAATGGCTACACCTTC
>.|TRBJ2-1|.|TRBV4-3
CASSQDLGGGYNEQFF
TGCGCCAGCAGCCAAGACTTAGGGGGGGGCTACAATGAGCAGTTCTTC
>.|TRBJ2-7|TRBD1|TRBV16
CASSQSFWTGGYEQYF
TGTGCCAGCAGCCAATCCTTCTGGACAGGGGGCTACGAGCAGTACTTC
>.|TRBJ1-1|TRBD1|TRBV14
CASSQGGQLVTEAFF
TGTGCCAGCAGCCAAGGGGGACAGCTGGTGACTGAAGCTTTCTTT
>.|TRBJ1-2|.|TRBV4-1
CASSRWVREGPDGYTF
TGCGCCAGCAGCCGCTGGGTCAGGGAGGGACCGGATGGCTACACCTTC
>once|TRBJ1-6|TRBD1|TRBV7-9
CASSPGQGFSYNSPLHF
TGTGCCAGCAGCCCAGGACAGGGTTTCTCCTATAATTCACCCCTCCACTTT
>.|TRBJ1-1|TRBD1|TRBV5-1
CASSRTGENTEAFF
TGCGCCAGCAGCCGGACAGGTGAGAACACTGAAGCTTTCTTT
>.|TRBJ1-4|TRBD1|TRBV19
CASSISQGVWEKLFF
TGTGCCAGTAGTATCTCACAGGGGGTATGGGAAAAACTGTTTTTT
>.|TRBJ2-3|.|TRBV19
CASSRGRGTDTQYF
TGTGCCAGTAGTCGCGGCCGAGGGACAGATACGCAGTATTTT
>.|TRBJ1-1|TRBD1|TRBV4-2
CASSHGQGWANTEAFF
TGTGCCAGCAGCCACGGACAGGGATGGGCGAACACTGAAGCTTTCTTT
>.|TRBJ1-1|.|TRBV27
CASSLSSQGNTEAFF
TGTGCCAGCAGTTTATCGTCACAGGGGAACACTGAAGCTTTCTTT
>once|TRBJ2-1|TRBD2|TRBV27
CASSLLAGSNEQFF
TGTGCCAGCAGTCTCCTAGCGGGGTCCAATGAGCAGTTCTTC
>once|TRBJ2-5|.|TRBV6-1
CASSGYRESTQETQYF
TGTGCCAGCAGTGGGTACAGAGAATCTACCCAAGAGACCCAGTACTTC
>.|TRBJ2-2|TRBD1|TRBV29-1
CSVKRTGATGELFF
TGCAGCGTTAAGCGGACAGGGGCCACCGGGGAGCTGTTTTTT
>.|TRBJ1-1|TRBD1|TRBV7-9
CASSYGTGKTEAFF
TGTGCCAGCAGCTACGGGACAGGGAAGACTGAAGCTTTCTTT
>.|TRBJ1-5|TRBD1|TRBV18
CASSPTGGRGQPQHF
TGTGCCAGCTCACCTACAGGGGGAAGGGGTCAGCCCCAGCATTTT
>.|TRBJ1-5|TRBD1|TRBV7-9
CASSFLDREGNQPQHF
TGTGCCAGCAGCTTCCTGGACAGGGAAGGCAATCAGCCCCAGCATTTT
>.|TRBJ1-1|TRBD1|TRBV5-1
CASSSQGAEAFF
TGCGCCAGCAGCTCGCAGGGGGCTGAAGCTTTCTTT
>.|TRBJ2-7|.|TRBV6-5
CASSVSASYEQYF
TGTGCCAGCAGTGTAAGCGCCTCCTACGAGCAGTACTTC
>.|TRBJ1-1|TRBD1|TRBV19
CASSITGTVNTEAFF
TGTGCCAGTAGTATTACCGGGACAGTGAACACTGAAGCTTTCTTT